One sample yielded the 16 T cell receptor beta chains listed below, sequenced in a study of blood T cell repertoires in COVID-19. TCRdb's table, derived via immunoSEQ multiplex PCR, lists solely in-frame clones and lacks some. The repertoire has about 69,000 clones, around 90% of them found once; the top ten carry about 5%. The specimen was peripheral blood. The receptors were gathered from a man aged 50-60 years with acute or convalescent COVID-19.

Concerning this clone itself: At one end the junction does not follow the germline gene, possibly because of a read error. The sample holds other DNA sequences that translate to the same CDR3. The V call is TRBV27, the J call TRBJ1-5; 7 bases line up with TRBD1. This CDR3 is 14 amino acids long. Germline V gene data show CDR1 as MNHEY and CDR2 as SMNVEV (reference sequence). CDR3 protein: CASSLLGGNQPQHF. The CDR3 DNA reads as TGTGCCAGCAGTTTATTAGGGGGCAACCAGCCCCAGCATTTT.

V and J are TRBV27 and TRBJ2-3; 11 bases line up with TRBD2. Germline V lookup: CDR1 MNHEY, CDR2 SMNVEV (reference sequence). The CDR3 is 15 amino acids. The junction had 4 bases not matched to a gene; V was cut back by 3 bases and J by 5 bases. CDR3 residues: CASSFGGLAGDTQYF. CDR3 bases: TGTGCCAGCAGTTTCGGCGGACTAGCGGGAGATACGCAGTATTTT.

This clone was found a few times. This chain joins TRBV6-5 and TRBJ2-1, with D tentatively TRBD2 (5 bases). V was cut by 5 bases and J by 2 bases, with 10 bases left in between. The CDR3 is 14 residues long. From germline, CDR1 is MNHEY and CDR2 SVGAGI. In nucleotides, the CDR3 is TGTGCCAGCAGTCCTCGGAGGACCTACAATGAGCAGTTCTTC. As protein: CASSPRRTYNEQFF.

The V gene is TRBV6-4, the J gene TRBJ2-1; the D gene is possibly TRBD1 (5 bases). Germline CDR1 MRHNA, CDR2 SNTAGT. The CDR3 sequence is 13 residues long. V lost 6 bases to trimming and J lost 5 bases, with 11 bases between them. The CDR3 DNA sequence: TGTGCCAGCAGCCAAGACAGTAACAATGAGCAGTTCTTC. Its translation is CASSQDSNNEQFF.

This chain links TRBV7-2 with TRBJ1-3; D may be TRBD1 (5 bases). Germline loops: CDR1 SGHTA, CDR2 FQGNSA. V lost 1 base, J lost 7 bases, and 11 bases lay in between. This CDR3 has 14 residues. In nucleotides, the CDR3 is TGTGCCAGCAGCTTAGTGATGGGGGGGAACACCATATATTTT. Protein sequence: CASSLVMGGNTIYF.

The chain uses TRBV11-3 and TRBJ2-1; 9 bases match TRBD2. CDR1 SGHNT and CDR2 YENEEA come from the germline V gene. After removal of 3 bases from V and 5 bases from J, the junction contained 5 bases not matched to a gene. CDR3 size: 15 residues. The CDR3 nucleotides read TGTGCCAGCAGCTTTAGCGGGAGAATGGACAATGAGCAGTTCTTC. It yields the protein CASSFSGRMDNEQFF.

J is TRBJ2-7 and V is TRBV6-2 or TRBV6-3; D may be TRBD2 (5 bases). Germline assignment: CDR1 MNHEY and CDR2 SVGEGT. CDR3 length equals 14 residues. Trimming left V 5 bases short and J 6 bases short, with 17 bases between. The CDR3 loop is CASSASGTLGEQYF. The CDR3 DNA reads TGTGCCAGCAGTGCATCGGGAACACTTGGCGAGCAGTACTTC.

The V gene is TRBV6-6, the J gene TRBJ1-2, with 9 bases that match TRBD1. V shed 6 bases, J shed 0 bases, and the junction held 5 bases outside the gene matches. Germline-derived CDR1 and CDR2 are MNHNY and SVGAGI (reference sequence). This CDR3 has 15 amino acids. The CDR3: CASRDRGQANYGYTF. CDR3 nucleotide sequence: TGTGCCAGCAGGGACAGGGGCCAAGCTAACTATGGCTACACCTTC.

CDR3 sequence: CASSEERVWTDTQYF. In DNA form, the CDR3 reads TGTGCCAGCAGTGAAGAGAGGGTTTGGACAGATACGCAGTATTTT. The J gene is TRBJ2-3, the V gene TRBV25-1, with TRBD2 as a possible D gene (5 bases). The CDR3 totals 15 residues. Germline assignment: CDR1 MGHDK and CDR2 SYGVNS. Deletions cut 2 bases from V and 3 bases from J, with 12 bases between.

This clone occurred once. The gene calls are TRBV24-1 and TRBJ2-2; 9 bases are shared with TRBD2. The V segment lost 5 bases and the J segment 3 bases; nucleotides outside the gene matches: 3. The CDR3 contains 15 residues. Germline CDR1 is KGHDR and CDR2 is SFDVKD. Here the CDR3 DNA reads TGTGCCACCAGTGGCGGGAGGGCGTACACCGGGGAGCTGTTTTTT. This translates into CATSGGRAYTGELFF.

This chain joins TRBV27 and TRBJ1-5, with D maybe TRBD1 (6 bases). Germline-derived CDR1 and CDR2 are MNHEY and SMNVEV (reference sequence). V shed 7 bases and J shed 0 bases, with 10 bases lying between them. The CDR3 is 14 amino acids. CDR3 loop: CASMDRYSNQPQHF. For the CDR3, the DNA is TGTGCCAGCATGGACAGATATAGCAATCAGCCCCAGCATTTT.

The chain carries TRBV29-1 and TRBJ2-7; tentatively, D is TRBD2 (6 bases). CDR1 SQVTM and CDR2 ANQGSEA come from the germline V gene. The V end lost 3 bases, the J end lost 2 bases, and 14 bases lay between the germline ends. The CDR3 loop spans 14 amino acids. The CDR3 DNA reads as TGCAGCGTTGAGGGGCAGGGAGGACCCTACGAGCAGTACTTC. Translating gives CSVEGQGGPYEQYF.

The rearrangement joins TRBV19 to TRBJ2-7, with 7 bases matching TRBD1. The junction had 9 bases not matched to a gene; V was cut back by 2 bases and J by 5 bases. This CDR3 is built from 15 residues. Germline V gives CDR1 LNHDA, CDR2 SQIVND (reference sequence). The CDR3 region has the DNA TGTGCCAGTAGTATAAACAGGGGCCGTTTTCACGAGCAGTACTTC. Protein product: CASSINRGRFHEQYF.

The rearrangement uses TRBV11-2 and TRBJ2-5; 7 nucleotides align to TRBD1. The germline gives CDR1 SGHAT, CDR2 FQNNGV. V shed 5 bases, J shed 5 bases, and the junction held 8 bases outside the gene matches. The CDR3 has 14 residues. The CDR3, as DNA: TGTGCCAGCAGCCTACTGAGGGGGCTGGAGACCCAGTACTTC. Residues: CASSLLRGLETQYF.

The rearrangement joins TRBV5-4 to TRBJ2-7, with 8 bases that match TRBD2. The CDR3 runs 14 residues. Germline CDR1 reads SGHNT; CDR2 reads YYREEE (reference sequence). With V trimmed by 1 base and J by 3 bases, 3 bases remained unmatched. For the CDR3, the DNA is TGTGCCAGCAGCTTGACTAGCGGCAACTACGAGCAGTACTTC. Translating gives CASSLTSGNYEQYF.

The CDR3 DNA reads TGTGCCAGCAGGCGGCAGACAGCGTCTCCTTCTAACTATGGCTACACCTTC. Translated: CASRRQTASPSNYGYTF. The chain uses TRBV2 and TRBJ1-2, with D perhaps matching TRBD1 (5 bases). The CDR3 contains 17 residues. The germline V and J ends were trimmed by 6 bases and 0 bases, with 20 bases remaining between them. CDR1 is SNHLY, CDR2 FYNNEI, per germline.